These T cell receptor beta chains were read from a single sample in a study of blood T cell repertoires in COVID-19. Profiled with immunoSEQ multiplex PCR; TCRdb holds only in-frame clones, not every one. Of approximately 110,000 clones detected, about 80% appear once; the ten largest clones hold 19%. The sequenced material came from peripheral blood. These receptors were obtained from a woman aged 70-85 years with acute or convalescent COVID-19. Both conserved end residues are trimmed from each CDR3. The order of the fields is clone size, J gene, V gene, CDR3 protein. Part of the rows lack a size; the others show once, few, many or a class for expanded clones.

clone_size: NA
j_call: TRBJ2-1
v_call: TRBV5-6
cdr3_aa: ASSPLSGGDLLDYNEQF

clone_size: few
j_call: TRBJ1-1
v_call: TRBV4-1
cdr3_aa: ASSQNLNTEAF

clone_size: NA
j_call: TRBJ1-1
v_call: TRBV3-1/TRBV3-2
cdr3_aa: ASSQDLGQGNTEAF

clone_size: NA
j_call: TRBJ2-5
v_call: TRBV2
cdr3_aa: ASSPQTSRVETQY

clone_size: NA
j_call: TRBJ2-7
v_call: TRBV19
cdr3_aa: ASQPQGVDEQY

clone_size: NA
j_call: TRBJ1-1
v_call: TRBV15
cdr3_aa: ATSRALDGTEAF

clone_size: NA
j_call: TRBJ2-3
v_call: TRBV5-8
cdr3_aa: ASSRKQGWTDTQY

clone_size: NA
j_call: TRBJ1-2
v_call: TRBV14
cdr3_aa: ASSPRTGWPPYGYT

clone_size: NA
j_call: TRBJ1-3
v_call: TRBV3-1/TRBV3-2
cdr3_aa: ASSPTGAEAGNTIY

clone_size: NA
j_call: TRBJ1-2
v_call: TRBV19
cdr3_aa: ASSAKDRVIGYGYT

clone_size: few
j_call: TRBJ1-5
v_call: TRBV7-2
cdr3_aa: ASSSTGGLWQPQH

clone_size: once
j_call: TRBJ1-4
v_call: TRBV14
cdr3_aa: ASSQAIGSGEKLF

clone_size: NA
j_call: TRBJ2-2
v_call: TRBV18
cdr3_aa: ASSPPPASGLTGELF

clone_size: many
j_call: TRBJ1-5
v_call: TRBV2
cdr3_aa: ASSVDNSNQPQH

clone_size: once
j_call: TRBJ1-2
v_call: TRBV7-6
cdr3_aa: ASSLALGGISYGYT

clone_size: NA
j_call: TRBJ2-2
v_call: TRBV3-1/TRBV3-2
cdr3_aa: ASSQERGGPTGELF

clone_size: NA
j_call: TRBJ1-6
v_call: TRBV7-2
cdr3_aa: ASSLLGGAQSPLH

clone_size: many
j_call: TRBJ1-2
v_call: TRBV9
cdr3_aa: ASSVGQSFGYGYT

clone_size: NA
j_call: TRBJ2-1
v_call: TRBV2
cdr3_aa: ASSGILGGAFYNEQF

clone_size: few
j_call: TRBJ1-2
v_call: TRBV3-1/TRBV3-2
cdr3_aa: ASSLHGQGAGYGYT

clone_size: NA
j_call: TRBJ2-5
v_call: TRBV12-3/TRBV12-4
cdr3_aa: ASRGQAKETQY

clone_size: few
j_call: TRBJ2-3
v_call: TRBV11-2
cdr3_aa: ASSLRRAVGSTDTQY

clone_size: NA
j_call: TRBJ1-1
v_call: TRBV12-3/TRBV12-4
cdr3_aa: ASSLTGVTEAF

clone_size: NA
j_call: TRBJ1-4
v_call: TRBV4-1
cdr3_aa: ASSTGTATNEKLF

clone_size: NA
j_call: TRBJ2-7
v_call: TRBV5-1
cdr3_aa: ASSPQGGASYEQY

clone_size: NA
j_call: TRBJ1-1
v_call: TRBV2
cdr3_aa: ASSQGHTEAF

clone_size: NA
j_call: TRBJ2-1
v_call: TRBV5-1
cdr3_aa: ASSLGFGTSGLRGEQF

clone_size: NA
j_call: TRBJ1-3
v_call: TRBV19
cdr3_aa: ASSIEYAQPGNTIY

clone_size: NA
j_call: TRBJ1-4
v_call: TRBV21-1
cdr3_aa: ASSKCCRGGDSNEKLF

clone_size: NA
j_call: TRBJ2-3
v_call: TRBV9
cdr3_aa: ASSVGGTSGTDTQY

clone_size: few
j_call: TRBJ2-6
v_call: TRBV18
cdr3_aa: ASSPQVLSGTSGNVLT

clone_size: NA
j_call: TRBJ1-5
v_call: TRBV19
cdr3_aa: ASSIFRQGAGDQPQH

clone_size: NA
j_call: TRBJ2-7
v_call: TRBV28
cdr3_aa: ATAWRGGYEQY

clone_size: NA
j_call: TRBJ2-1
v_call: TRBV7-8
cdr3_aa: ASSLAASGGQF

clone_size: NA
j_call: TRBJ1-2
v_call: TRBV28
cdr3_aa: ASSFPEGGWGYGYT